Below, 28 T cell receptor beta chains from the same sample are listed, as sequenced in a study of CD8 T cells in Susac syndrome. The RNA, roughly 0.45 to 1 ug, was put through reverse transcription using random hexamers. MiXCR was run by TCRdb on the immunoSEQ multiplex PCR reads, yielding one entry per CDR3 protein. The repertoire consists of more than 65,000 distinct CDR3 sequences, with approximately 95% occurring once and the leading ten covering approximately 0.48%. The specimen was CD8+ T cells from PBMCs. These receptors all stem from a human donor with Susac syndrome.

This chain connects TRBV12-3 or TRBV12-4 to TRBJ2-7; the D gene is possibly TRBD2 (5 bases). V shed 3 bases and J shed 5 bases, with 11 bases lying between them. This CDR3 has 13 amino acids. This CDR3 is CASSLKGEDEQYF. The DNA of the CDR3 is TGTGCCAGCAGTTTGAAGGGAGAGGACGAGCAGTACTTC.

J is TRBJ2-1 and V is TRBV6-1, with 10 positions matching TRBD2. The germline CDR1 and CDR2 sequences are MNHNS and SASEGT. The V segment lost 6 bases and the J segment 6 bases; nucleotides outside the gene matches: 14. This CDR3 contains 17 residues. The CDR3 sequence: CASSPGLAEALGNEQFF. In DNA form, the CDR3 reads TGTGCCAGCAGCCCTGGACTAGCGGAGGCTCTAGGCAATGAGCAGTTCTTC.

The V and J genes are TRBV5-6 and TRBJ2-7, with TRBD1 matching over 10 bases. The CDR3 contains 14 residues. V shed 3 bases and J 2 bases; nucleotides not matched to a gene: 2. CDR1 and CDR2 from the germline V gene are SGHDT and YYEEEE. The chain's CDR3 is CASSYGQGAYEQYF. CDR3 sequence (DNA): TGTGCCAGCAGCTACGGACAGGGGGCCTACGAGCAGTACTTC.

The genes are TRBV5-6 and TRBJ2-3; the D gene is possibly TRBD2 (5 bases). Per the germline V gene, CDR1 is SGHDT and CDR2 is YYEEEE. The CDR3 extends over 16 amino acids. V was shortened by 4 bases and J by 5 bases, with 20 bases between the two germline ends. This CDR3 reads CASSLGSGWVEDTQYF. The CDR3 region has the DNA TGTGCCAGCAGCCTGGGGTCGGGATGGGTAGAAGATACGCAGTATTTT. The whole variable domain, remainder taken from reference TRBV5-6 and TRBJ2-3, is DAGVTQSPTHLIKTRGQQVTLRCSPKSGHDTVSWYQQALGQGPQFIFQYYEEEERQRGNFPDRFSGHQFPNYSSELNVNALLLGDSALYLCASSLGSGWVEDTQYFGPGTRLTVL.

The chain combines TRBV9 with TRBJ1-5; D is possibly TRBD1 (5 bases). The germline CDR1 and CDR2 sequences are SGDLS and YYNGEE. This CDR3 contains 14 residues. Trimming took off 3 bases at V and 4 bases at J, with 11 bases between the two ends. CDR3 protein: CASSGGTENQPQHF. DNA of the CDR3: TGTGCCAGCAGCGGAGGGACCGAAAATCAGCCCCAGCATTTT.

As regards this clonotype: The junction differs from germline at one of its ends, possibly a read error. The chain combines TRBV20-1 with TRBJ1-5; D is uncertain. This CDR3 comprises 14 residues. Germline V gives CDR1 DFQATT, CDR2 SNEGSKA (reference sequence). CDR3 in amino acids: CSAREEWGVQPQHF. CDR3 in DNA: TGCAGTGCGAGAGAGGAATGGGGAGTTCAGCCCCAGCATTTT.

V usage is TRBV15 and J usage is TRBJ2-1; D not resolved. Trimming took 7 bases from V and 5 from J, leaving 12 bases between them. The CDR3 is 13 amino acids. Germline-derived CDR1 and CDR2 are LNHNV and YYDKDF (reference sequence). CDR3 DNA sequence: TGTGCCACCACCATAACTCCGCACAATGAGCAGTTCTTC. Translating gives CATTITPHNEQFF.

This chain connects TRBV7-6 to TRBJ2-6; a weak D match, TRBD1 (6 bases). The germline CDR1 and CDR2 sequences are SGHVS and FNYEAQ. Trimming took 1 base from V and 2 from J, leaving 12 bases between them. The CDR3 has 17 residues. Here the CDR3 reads CASSLDPQGTGANVLTF. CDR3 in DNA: TGTGCCAGCAGCTTAGACCCCCAGGGGACTGGGGCCAACGTCCTGACTTTC.

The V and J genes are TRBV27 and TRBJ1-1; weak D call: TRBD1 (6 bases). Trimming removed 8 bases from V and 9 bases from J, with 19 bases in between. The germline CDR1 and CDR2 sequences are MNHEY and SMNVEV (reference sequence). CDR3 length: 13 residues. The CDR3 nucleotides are TGTGCCAGCCGACCGAGGGGGACCTTTAAAGCTTTCTTT. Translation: CASRPRGTFKAFF.

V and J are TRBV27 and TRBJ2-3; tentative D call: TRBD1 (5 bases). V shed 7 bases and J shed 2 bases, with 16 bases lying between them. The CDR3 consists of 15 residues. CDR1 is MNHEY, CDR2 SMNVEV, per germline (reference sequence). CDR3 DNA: TGTGCCAGCACTCAGGGAACTGGATCCACAGATACGCAGTATTTT. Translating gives CASTQGTGSTDTQYF.

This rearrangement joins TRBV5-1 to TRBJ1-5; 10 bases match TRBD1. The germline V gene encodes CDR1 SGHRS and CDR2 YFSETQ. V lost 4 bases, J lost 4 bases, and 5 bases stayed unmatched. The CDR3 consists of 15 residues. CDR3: CASSLTGGSNQPQHF. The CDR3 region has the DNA TGCGCCAGCAGCCTGACAGGGGGCTCGAATCAGCCCCAGCATTTT.

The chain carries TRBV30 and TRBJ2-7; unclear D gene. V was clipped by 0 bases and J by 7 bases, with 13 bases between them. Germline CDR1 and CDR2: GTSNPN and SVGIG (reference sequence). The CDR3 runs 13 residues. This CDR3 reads CAWSVLPDREQYF. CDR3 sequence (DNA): TGTGCCTGGAGTGTACTCCCGGATCGGGAGCAGTACTTC.

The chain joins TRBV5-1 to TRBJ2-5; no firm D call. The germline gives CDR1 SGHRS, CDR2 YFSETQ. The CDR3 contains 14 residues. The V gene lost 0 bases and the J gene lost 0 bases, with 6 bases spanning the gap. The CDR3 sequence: CASSLGPYQETQYF. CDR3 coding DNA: TGCGCCAGCAGCTTGGGCCCGTACCAAGAGACCCAGTACTTC.

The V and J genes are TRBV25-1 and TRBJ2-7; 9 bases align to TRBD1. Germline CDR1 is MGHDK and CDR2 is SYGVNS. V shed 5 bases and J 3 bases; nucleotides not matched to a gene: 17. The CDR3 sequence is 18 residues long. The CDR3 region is CASSPTGTGNLNFYEQYF. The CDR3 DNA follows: TGTGCCAGCAGTCCGACTGGGACAGGGAACCTAAATTTCTACGAGCAGTACTTC.

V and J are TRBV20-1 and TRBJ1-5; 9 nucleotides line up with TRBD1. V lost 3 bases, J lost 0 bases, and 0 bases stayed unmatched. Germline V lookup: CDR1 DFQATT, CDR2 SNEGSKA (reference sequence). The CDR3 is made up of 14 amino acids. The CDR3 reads CSARDRGSNQPQHF. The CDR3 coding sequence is TGCAGTGCTAGGGACAGGGGTAGCAATCAGCCCCAGCATTTT.

Written as DNA, the CDR3 is TGTGCCACGGGACTAGCGGGAGGGAGAGATACGCAGTATTTT. Its translation is CATGLAGGRDTQYF. The rearrangement uses TRBV10-3 and TRBJ2-3, with TRBD2 identical over 16 bases. The J segment lost 5 bases and the V segment lost 10 bases, leaving 3 bases of the junction unmatched. The CDR3 is 14 amino acids. Germline CDR1 and CDR2: ENHRY and SYGVKD.

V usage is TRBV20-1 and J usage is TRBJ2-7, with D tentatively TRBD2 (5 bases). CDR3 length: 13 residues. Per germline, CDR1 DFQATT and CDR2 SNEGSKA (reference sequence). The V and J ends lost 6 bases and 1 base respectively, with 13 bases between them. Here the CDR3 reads CSATTLGSYEQYF. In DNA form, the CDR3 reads TGCAGTGCGACCACACTAGGGTCCTACGAGCAGTACTTC.

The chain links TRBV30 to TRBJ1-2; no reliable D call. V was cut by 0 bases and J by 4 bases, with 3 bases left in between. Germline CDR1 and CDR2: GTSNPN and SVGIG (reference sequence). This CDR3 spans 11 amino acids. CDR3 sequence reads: CAWSVAYGYTF. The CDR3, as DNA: TGTGCCTGGAGTGTAGCCTATGGCTACACCTTC.

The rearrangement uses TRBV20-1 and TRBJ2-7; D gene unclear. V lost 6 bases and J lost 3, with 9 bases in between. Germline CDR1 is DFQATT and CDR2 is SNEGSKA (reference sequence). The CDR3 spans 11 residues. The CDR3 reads CSARQDYEQYF. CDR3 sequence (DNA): TGCAGTGCCCGCCAGGACTACGAGCAGTACTTC.

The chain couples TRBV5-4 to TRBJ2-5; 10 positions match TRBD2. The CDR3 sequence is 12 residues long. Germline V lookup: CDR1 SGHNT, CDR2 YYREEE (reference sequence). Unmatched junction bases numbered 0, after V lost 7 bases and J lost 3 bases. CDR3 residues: CASGTSEETQYF. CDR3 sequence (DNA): TGTGCCAGCGGGACTAGCGAAGAGACCCAGTACTTC.

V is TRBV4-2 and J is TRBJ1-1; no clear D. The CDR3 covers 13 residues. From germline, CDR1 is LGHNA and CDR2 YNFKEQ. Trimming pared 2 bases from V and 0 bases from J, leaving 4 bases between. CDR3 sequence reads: CASSQNLNTEAFF. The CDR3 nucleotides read TGTGCCAGCAGCCAAAATCTGAACACTGAAGCTTTCTTT.

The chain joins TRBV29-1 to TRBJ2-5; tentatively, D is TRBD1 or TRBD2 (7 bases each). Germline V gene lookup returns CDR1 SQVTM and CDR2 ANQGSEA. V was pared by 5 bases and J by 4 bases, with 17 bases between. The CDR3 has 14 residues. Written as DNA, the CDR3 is TGCAGCGTTTGCAACTCAGGGGGGGGAGAGACCCAGTACTTC. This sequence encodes CSVCNSGGGETQYF. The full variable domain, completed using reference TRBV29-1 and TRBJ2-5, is SAVISQKPSRDICQRGTSLTIQCQVDSQVTMMFWYRQQPGQSLTLIATANQGSEATYESGFVIDKFPISRPNLTFSTLTVSNMSPEDSSIYLCSVCNSGGGETQYFGPGTRLLVL.

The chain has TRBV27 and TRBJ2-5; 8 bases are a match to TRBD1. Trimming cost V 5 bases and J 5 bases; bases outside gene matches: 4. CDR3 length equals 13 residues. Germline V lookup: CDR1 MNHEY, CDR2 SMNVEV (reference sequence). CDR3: CASSGSGGETQYF. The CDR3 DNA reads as TGTGCCAGCAGTGGCTCAGGGGGCGAGACCCAGTACTTC.

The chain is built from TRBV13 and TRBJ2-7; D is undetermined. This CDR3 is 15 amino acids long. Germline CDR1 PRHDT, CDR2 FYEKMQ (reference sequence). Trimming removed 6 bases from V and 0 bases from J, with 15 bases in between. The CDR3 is CASSPGRVSSYEQYF. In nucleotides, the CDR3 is TGTGCCAGCAGTCCCGGACGGGTGAGCTCCTACGAGCAGTACTTC.

The CDR3: CASSLAGVINEQFF. The CDR3 coding sequence is TGTGCCAGCAGCCTGGCGGGAGTTATCAATGAGCAGTTCTTC. The chain is built from TRBV12-3 or TRBV12-4 and TRBJ2-1; 7 nucleotides align to TRBD2. V lost 6 bases and J lost 6; bases outside the gene matches: 8. This CDR3 is built from 14 residues.

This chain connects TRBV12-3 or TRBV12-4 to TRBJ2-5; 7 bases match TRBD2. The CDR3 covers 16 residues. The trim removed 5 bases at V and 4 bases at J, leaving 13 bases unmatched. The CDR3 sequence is CASSPPRAGAGETQYF. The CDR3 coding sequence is TGTGCCAGCAGTCCCCCCCGGGCGGGAGCAGGAGAGACCCAGTACTTC.

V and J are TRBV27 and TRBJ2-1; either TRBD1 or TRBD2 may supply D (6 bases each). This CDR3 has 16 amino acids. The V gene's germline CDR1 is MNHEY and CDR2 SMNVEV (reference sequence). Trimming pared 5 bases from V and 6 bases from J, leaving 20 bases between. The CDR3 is CASSRRGTPGSNEQFF. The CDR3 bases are TGTGCCAGCAGTCGGCGCGGGACACCAGGGAGCAATGAGCAGTTCTTC.

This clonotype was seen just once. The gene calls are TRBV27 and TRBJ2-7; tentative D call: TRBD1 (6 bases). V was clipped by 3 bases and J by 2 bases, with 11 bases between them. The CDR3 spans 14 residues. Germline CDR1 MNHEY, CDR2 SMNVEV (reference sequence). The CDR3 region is CASSFRDTTYEQYF. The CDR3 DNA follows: TGTGCCAGCAGTTTCCGGGACACAACCTACGAGCAGTACTTC.